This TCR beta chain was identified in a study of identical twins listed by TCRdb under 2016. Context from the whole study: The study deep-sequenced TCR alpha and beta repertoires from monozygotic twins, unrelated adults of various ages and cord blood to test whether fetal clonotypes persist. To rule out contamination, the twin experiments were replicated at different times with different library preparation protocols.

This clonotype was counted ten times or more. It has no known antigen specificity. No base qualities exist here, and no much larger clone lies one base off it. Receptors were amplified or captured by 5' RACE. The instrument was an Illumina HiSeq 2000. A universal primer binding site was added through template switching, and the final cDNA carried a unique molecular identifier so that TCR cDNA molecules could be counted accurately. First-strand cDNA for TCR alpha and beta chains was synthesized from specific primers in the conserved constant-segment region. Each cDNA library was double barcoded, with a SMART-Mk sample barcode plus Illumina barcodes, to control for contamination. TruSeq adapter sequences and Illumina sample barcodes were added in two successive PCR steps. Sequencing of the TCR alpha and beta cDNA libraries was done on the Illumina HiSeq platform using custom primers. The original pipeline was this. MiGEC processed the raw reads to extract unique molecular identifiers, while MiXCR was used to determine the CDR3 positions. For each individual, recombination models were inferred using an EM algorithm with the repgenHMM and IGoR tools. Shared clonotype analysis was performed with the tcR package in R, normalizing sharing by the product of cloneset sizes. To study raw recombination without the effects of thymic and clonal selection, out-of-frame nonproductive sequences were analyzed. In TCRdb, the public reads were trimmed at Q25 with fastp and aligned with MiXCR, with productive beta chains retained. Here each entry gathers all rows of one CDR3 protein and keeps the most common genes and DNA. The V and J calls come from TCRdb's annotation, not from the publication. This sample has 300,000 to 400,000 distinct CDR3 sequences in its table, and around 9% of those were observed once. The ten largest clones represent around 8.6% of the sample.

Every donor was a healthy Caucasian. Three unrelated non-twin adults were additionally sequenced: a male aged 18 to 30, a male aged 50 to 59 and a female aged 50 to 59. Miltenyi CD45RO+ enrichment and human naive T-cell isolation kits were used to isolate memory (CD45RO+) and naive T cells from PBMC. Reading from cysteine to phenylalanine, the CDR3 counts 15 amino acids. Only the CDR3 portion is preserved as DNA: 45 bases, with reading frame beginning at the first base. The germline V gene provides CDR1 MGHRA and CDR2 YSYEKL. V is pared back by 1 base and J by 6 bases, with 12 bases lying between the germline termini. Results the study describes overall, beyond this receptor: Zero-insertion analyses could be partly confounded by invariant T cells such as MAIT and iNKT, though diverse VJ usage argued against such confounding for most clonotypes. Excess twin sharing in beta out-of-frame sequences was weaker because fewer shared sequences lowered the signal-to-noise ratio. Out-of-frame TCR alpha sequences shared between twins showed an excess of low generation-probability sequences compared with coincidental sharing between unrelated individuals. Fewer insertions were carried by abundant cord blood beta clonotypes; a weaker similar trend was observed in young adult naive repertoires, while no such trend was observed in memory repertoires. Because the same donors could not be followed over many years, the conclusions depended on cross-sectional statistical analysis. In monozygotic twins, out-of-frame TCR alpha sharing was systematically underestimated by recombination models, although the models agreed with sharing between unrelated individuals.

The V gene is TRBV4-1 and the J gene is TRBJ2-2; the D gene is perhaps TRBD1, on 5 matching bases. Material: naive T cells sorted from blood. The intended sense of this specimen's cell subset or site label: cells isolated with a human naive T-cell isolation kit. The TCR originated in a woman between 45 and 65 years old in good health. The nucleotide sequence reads TGCGCCAGCAGCCAAGTGGGGCTTTTTCCCGGGGAGCTGTTTTTT. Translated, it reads CASSQVGLFPGELFF.